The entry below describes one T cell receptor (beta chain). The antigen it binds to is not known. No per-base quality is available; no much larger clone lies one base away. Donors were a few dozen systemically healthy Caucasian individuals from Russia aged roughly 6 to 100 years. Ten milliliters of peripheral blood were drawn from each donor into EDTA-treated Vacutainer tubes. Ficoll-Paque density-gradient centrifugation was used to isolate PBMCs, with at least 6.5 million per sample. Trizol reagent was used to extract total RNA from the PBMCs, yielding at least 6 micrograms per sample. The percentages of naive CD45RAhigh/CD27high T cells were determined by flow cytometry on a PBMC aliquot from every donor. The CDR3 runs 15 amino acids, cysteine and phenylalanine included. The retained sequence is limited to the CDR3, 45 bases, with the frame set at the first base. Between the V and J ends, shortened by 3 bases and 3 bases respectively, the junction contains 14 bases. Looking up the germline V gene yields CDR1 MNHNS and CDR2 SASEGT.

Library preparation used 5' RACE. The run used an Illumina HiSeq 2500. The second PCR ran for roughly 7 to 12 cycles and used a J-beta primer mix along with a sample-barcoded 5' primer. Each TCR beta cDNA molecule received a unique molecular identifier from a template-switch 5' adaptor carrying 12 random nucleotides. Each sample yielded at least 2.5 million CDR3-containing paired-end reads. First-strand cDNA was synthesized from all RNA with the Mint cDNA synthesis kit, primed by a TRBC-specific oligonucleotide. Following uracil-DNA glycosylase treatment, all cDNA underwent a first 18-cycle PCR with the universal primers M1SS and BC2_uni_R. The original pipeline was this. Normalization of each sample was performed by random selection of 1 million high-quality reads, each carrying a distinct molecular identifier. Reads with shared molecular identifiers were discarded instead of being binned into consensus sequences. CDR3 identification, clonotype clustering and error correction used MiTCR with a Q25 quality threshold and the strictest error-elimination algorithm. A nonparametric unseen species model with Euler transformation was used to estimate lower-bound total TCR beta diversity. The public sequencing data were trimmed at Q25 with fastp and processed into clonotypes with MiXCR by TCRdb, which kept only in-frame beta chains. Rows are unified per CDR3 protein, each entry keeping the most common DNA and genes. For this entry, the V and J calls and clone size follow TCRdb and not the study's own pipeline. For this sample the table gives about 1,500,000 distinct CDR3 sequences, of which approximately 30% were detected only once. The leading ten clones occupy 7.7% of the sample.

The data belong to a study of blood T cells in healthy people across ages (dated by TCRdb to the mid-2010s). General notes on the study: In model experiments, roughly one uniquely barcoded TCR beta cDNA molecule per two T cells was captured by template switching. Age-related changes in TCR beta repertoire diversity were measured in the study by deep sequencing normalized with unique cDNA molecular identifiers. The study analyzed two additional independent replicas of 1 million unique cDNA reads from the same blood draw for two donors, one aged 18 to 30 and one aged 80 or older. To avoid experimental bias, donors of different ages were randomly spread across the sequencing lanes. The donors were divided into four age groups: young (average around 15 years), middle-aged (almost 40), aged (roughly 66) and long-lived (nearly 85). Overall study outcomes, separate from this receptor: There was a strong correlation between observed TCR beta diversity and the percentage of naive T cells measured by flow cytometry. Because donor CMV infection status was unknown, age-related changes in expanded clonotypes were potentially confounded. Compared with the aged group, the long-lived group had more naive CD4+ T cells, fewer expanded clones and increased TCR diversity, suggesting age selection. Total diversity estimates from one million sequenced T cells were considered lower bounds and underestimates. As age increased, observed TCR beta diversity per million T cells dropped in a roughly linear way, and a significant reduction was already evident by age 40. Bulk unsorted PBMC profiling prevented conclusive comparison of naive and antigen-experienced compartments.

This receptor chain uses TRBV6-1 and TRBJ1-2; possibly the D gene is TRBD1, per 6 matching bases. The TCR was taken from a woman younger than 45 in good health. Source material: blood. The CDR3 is CASSDSGASDYGYTF. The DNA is TGTGCCAGCAGTGATTCGGGGGCATCGGACTATGGCTACACCTTC.